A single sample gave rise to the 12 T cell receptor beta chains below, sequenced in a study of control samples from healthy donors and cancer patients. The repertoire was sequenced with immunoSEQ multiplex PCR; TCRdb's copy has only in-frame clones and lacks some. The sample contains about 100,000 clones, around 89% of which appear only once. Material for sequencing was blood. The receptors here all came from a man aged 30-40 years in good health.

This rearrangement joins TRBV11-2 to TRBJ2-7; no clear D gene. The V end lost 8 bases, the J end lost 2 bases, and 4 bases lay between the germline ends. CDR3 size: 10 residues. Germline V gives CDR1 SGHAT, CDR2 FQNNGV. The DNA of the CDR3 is TGTGCCAGCGGTCCCTACGAGCAGTACTTC. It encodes CASGPYEQYF. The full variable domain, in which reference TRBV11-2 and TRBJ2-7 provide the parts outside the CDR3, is EAGVAQSPRYKIIEKRQSVAFWCNPISGHATLYWYQQILGQGPKLLIQFQNNGVVDDSQLPKDRFSAERLKGVDSTLKIQPAKLEDSAVYLCASGPYEQYFGPGTRLTVT.

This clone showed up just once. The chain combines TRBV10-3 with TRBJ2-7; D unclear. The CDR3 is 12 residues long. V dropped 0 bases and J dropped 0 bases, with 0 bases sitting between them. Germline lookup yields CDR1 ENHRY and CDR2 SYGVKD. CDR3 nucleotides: TGTGCCATCAGTGAGTCCTCCTACGAGCAGTACTTC. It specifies CAISESSYEQYF.

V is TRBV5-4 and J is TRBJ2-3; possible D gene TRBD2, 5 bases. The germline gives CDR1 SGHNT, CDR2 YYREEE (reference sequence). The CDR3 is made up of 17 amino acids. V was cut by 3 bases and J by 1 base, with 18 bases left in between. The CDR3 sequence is CASSSLPGGLRTDTQYF. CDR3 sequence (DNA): TGTGCCAGCAGCTCACTCCCCGGAGGCCTTCGCACAGATACGCAGTATTTT.

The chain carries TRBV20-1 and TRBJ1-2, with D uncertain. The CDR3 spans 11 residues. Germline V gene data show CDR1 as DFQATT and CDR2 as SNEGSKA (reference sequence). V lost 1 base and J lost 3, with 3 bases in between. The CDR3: CSARVDYGYTF. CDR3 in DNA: TGCAGTGCTAGAGTAGACTATGGCTACACCTTC.

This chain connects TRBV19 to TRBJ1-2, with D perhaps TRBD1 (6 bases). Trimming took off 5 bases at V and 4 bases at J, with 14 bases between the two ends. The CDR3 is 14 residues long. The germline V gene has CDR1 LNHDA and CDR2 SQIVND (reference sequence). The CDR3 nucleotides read TGTGCCAGTAGTGAGGGCAGGGGCATCTATGGCTACACCTTC. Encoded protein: CASSEGRGIYGYTF.

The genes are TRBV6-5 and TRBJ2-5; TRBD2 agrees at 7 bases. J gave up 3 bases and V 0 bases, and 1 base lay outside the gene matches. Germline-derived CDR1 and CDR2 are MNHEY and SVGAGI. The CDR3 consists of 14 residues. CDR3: CASSYSGGEETQYF. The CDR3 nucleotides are TGTGCCAGCAGTTACTCGGGAGGGGAAGAGACCCAGTACTTC.

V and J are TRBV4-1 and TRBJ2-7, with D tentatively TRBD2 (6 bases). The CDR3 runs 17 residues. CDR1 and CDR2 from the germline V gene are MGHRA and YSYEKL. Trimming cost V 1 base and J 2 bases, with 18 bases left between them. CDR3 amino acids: CASSQGRGLGEPYEQYF. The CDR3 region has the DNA TGCGCCAGCAGCCAAGGCCGGGGACTTGGGGAGCCCTACGAGCAGTACTTC.

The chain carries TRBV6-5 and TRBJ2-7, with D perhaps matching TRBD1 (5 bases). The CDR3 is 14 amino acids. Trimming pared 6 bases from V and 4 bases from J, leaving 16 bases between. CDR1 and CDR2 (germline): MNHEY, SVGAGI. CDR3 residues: CASSWGRPLYEQYF. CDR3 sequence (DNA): TGTGCCAGCAGCTGGGGCCGACCCCTGTACGAGCAGTACTTC.

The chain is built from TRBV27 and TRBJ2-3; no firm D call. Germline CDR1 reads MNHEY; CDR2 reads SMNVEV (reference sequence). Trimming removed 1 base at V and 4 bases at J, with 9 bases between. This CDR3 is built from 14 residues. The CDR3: CASSLYRSSDTQYF. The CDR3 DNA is TGTGCCAGCAGTTTATACAGATCTTCAGATACGCAGTATTTT.

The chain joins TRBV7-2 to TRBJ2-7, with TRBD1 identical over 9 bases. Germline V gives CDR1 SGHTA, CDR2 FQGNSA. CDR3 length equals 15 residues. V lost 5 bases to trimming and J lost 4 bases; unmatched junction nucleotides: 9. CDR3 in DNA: TGTGCCAGCAGCCTGAGACAGGGGGTCCTATACGAGCAGTACTTC. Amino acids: CASSLRQGVLYEQYF.

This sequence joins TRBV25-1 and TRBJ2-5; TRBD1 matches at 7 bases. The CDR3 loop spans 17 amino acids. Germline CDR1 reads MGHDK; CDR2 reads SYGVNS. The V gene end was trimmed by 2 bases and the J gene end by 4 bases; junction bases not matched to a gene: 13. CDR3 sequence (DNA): TGTGCCAGCAGTGAAGAAAGTCAGACAGGGATTTTAGAGACCCAGTACTTC. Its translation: CASSEESQTGILETQYF.

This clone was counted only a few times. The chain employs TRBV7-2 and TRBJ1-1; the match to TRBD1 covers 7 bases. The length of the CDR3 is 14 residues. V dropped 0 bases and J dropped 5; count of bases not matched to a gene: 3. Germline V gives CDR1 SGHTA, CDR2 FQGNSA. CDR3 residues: CASSLAGGRTEAFF. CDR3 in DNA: TGTGCCAGCAGCTTAGCAGGGGGCAGGACTGAAGCTTTCTTT.